One sample yielded the 11 T cell receptor beta chains listed below, sequenced in a study of regulatory T cells in long-lasting Graves disease. Time point here: newly diagnosed GD, antithyroid drugs for less than 3 months. Generation of the TCR library employed RNA extracted from PBMCs. Through Arm-PCR of CDR3 regions and iRepertoire HTBI primers, TCR beta libraries were built. TCRdb ran MiXCR on the multiplex PCR reads and lists one entry per CDR3 protein. In the table there are about 420,000 distinct CDR3 sequences, around 15% of which are singletons. The same sample was also studied in work on T cells in Graves' hyperthyroidism and ophthalmopathy.

The sample here was peripheral blood mononuclear cells (PBMCs), taken at new diagnosis, from a patient treated with antithyroid drugs. The receptors were gathered from a woman aged 18 to 35 with Graves disease.

This chain links TRBV20-1 with TRBJ1-6; 7 nucleotides align to TRBD1. The CDR3 is 15 residues long. Losses at the gene ends were 0 bases for V and 7 bases for J; bases not matched to a gene: 6. The germline V gene encodes CDR1 DFQATT and CDR2 SNEGSKA (reference sequence). The CDR3 sequence is CSARDLLRGNSPLHF. The DNA of the CDR3 is TGCAGTGCTAGAGATCTGCTCAGGGGGAATTCACCCCTCCACTTT.

This clonotype was recorded many times. The rearrangement links TRBV12-3 or TRBV12-4 to TRBJ2-5, with 10 bases identical to TRBD1. This CDR3 is 14 amino acids long. V lost 6 bases to trimming and J lost 5 bases; unmatched junction nucleotides: 6. CDR3 residues: CASRRQGARETQYF. The CDR3 DNA reads as TGTGCCAGCAGGAGACAGGGGGCAAGGGAGACCCAGTACTTC.

This clonotype was picked up many times. This chain joins TRBV6-1 and TRBJ1-2, with 8 bases fitting TRBD1. CDR3 length: 16 amino acids. Germline V lookup: CDR1 MNHNS, CDR2 SASEGT. J was trimmed by 4 bases and V by 5 bases; bases with no gene match: 12. The CDR3 DNA reads as TGTGCCAGCAGTATGGGACAGGCCGACCGGCTCTATGGCTACACCTTC. It translates to CASSMGQADRLYGYTF.

This clonotype showed up just a few times. This sequence joins TRBV6-1 and TRBJ2-4, with D possibly TRBD2 on 6 matching bases. The germline CDR1 and CDR2 sequences are MNHNS and SASEGT. The CDR3 is 15 residues long. V dropped 6 bases and J dropped 7 bases, with 19 bases sitting between them. CDR3 bases: TGTGCCAGCAGCCGGGGGACGGAGAATGGGAACATTCAGTACTTC. Translating gives CASSRGTENGNIQYF.

This clonotype was observed at least ten times. The CDR3 reads CASSSGLAASTDTQYF. The CDR3 DNA sequence: TGCGCCAGCAGCTCGGGACTAGCGGCTAGCACAGATACGCAGTATTTT. The chain recombines TRBV5-1 with TRBJ2-3; 11 nucleotides match TRBD2. The CDR3 extends over 16 amino acids. The germline V gene encodes CDR1 SGHRS and CDR2 YFSETQ. Germline trimming cut 3 bases from V and 0 bases from J; bases unmatched to any gene: 3.

The sample holds many counts of this clonotype. The CDR3 loop is CASSPRTEAKNIQYF. The CDR3 DNA follows: TGTGCCAGCAGCCCCCGGACAGAAGCCAAAAACATTCAGTACTTC. The V call is TRBV7-2, the J call TRBJ2-4; tentatively, D is TRBD1 (6 bases). Trimming pared 5 bases from V and 0 bases from J, leaving 11 bases between. The germline V gene encodes CDR1 SGHTA and CDR2 FQGNSA. The CDR3 covers 15 residues.

This clonotype was recorded at least ten times. The rearrangement joins TRBV27 to TRBJ2-1; D is possibly TRBD2 (7 bases). Deletions cut 4 bases from V and 6 bases from J, with 13 bases between. The CDR3 spans 14 residues. Germline V lookup: CDR1 MNHEY, CDR2 SMNVEV (reference sequence). For the CDR3, the DNA is TGTGCCAGCAGTTCGGGGGGCGCTGGCAATGAGCAGTTCTTC. This gives the protein CASSSGGAGNEQFF.

The chain joins TRBV7-2 to TRBJ1-2; 9 bases are shared with TRBD1. The germline V gene has CDR1 SGHTA and CDR2 FQGNSA. The ends lost 0 bases at V and 7 bases at J; junction bases unmatched: 9. This CDR3 comprises 16 residues. CDR3 in amino acids: CASSLANLQGAPGYTF. DNA for the CDR3: TGTGCCAGCAGCTTAGCTAACCTACAGGGGGCTCCTGGCTACACCTTC. The whole variable domain, remainder taken from reference TRBV7-2 and TRBJ1-2, is GAGVSQSPSNKVTEKGKDVELRCDPISGHTALYWYRQSLGQGLEFLIYFQGNSAPDKSGLPSDRFSAERTGGSVSTLTIQRTQQEDSAVYLCASSLANLQGAPGYTFGSGTRLTVV.

This clonotype was seen a few times. The chain couples TRBV29-1 to TRBJ2-2, with D unclear. Germline CDR1 SQVTM, CDR2 ANQGSEA. The CDR3 loop spans 14 amino acids. Trimming pared 4 bases from V and 0 bases from J, leaving 9 bases between. The CDR3 reads CSVGARTNTGELFF. In DNA form, the CDR3 reads TGCAGCGTTGGAGCGCGTACGAACACCGGGGAGCTGTTTTTT.

This clonotype has at least ten counts. The chain carries TRBV20-1 and TRBJ2-1; a weak D match, TRBD1 (6 bases). Per germline, CDR1 DFQATT and CDR2 SNEGSKA (reference sequence). The CDR3 loop spans 16 amino acids. Trimming removed 5 bases from V and 0 bases from J, with 17 bases in between. DNA of the CDR3: TGCAGTGCTCACGTTAGGACAGCCAGCTCCTACAATGAGCAGTTCTTC. This sequence encodes CSAHVRTASSYNEQFF.

With regard to this clonotype: A much larger clonotype is one base distant, so this may be a read error. The CDR3 bases are TGTGCCGCCAGCAGAAAGGACAGAATGAACACTGAAGCTTTCTTT. Protein sequence: CAASRKDRMNTEAFF. The rearrangement links TRBV15 to TRBJ1-1, with D maybe TRBD1 (6 bases). Germline loops: CDR1 LNHNV, CDR2 YYDKDF (reference sequence). The CDR3 covers 15 residues.